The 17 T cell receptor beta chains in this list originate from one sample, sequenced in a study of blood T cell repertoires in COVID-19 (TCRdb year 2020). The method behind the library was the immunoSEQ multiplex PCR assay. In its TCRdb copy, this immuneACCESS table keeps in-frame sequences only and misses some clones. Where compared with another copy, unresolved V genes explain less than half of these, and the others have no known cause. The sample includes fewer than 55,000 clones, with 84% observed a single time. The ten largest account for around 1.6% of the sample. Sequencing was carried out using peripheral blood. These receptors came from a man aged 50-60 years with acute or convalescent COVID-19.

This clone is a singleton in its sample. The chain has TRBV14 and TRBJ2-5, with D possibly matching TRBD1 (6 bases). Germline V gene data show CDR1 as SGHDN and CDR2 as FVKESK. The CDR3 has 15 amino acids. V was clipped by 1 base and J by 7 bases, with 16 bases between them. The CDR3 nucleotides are TGTGCCAGCAGCCAAGTTTTTGGGGGCGGTGGGACCCAGTACTTC. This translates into CASSQVFGGGGTQYF.

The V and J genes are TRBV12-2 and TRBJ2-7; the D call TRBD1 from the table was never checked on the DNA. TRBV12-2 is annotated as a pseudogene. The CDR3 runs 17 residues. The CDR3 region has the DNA TGTGCAAGTCGCTCTAAAAACCCGGGACACCCTTTGAGGGAGCAGTACTTC. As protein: CASRSKNPGHPLREQYF.

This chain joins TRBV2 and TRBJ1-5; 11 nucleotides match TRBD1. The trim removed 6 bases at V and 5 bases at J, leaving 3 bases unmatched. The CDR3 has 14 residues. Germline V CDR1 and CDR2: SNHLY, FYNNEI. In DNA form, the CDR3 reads TGTGCCAGCAGGCCGGGACAGGGGGATCAGCCCCAGCATTTT. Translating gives CASRPGQGDQPQHF.

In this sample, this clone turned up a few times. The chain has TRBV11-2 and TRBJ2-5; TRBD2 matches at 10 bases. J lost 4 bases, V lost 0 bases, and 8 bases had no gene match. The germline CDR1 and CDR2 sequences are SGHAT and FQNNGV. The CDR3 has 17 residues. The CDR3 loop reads CASSLDQLASGRETQYF. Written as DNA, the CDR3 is TGTGCCAGCAGCTTAGACCAGCTGGCTAGCGGGAGAGAGACCCAGTACTTC.

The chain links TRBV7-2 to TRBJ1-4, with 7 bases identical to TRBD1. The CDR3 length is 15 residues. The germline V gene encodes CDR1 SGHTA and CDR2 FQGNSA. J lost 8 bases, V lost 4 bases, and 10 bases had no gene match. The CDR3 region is CASSSTGTVYEKLFF. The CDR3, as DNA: TGTGCCAGCAGCTCTACCGGGACAGTATACGAAAAACTGTTTTTT.

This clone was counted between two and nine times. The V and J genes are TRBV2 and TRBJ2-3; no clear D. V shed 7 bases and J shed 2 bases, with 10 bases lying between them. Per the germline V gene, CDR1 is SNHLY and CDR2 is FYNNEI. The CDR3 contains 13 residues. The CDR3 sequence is CASKERYTDTQYF. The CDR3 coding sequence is TGTGCCAGCAAGGAGCGCTACACAGATACGCAGTATTTT.

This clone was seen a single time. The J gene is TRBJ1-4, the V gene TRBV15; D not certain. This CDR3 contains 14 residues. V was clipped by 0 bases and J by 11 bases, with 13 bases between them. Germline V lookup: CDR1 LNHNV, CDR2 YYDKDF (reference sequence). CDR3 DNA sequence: TGTGCCACCAGCAGAGATCTGAACGGGGAGAAACTGTTTTTT. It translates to CATSRDLNGEKLFF.

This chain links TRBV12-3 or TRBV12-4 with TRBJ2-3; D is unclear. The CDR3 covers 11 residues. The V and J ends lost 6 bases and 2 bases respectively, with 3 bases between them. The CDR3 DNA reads TGTGCCAGCAGGTACACAGATACGCAGTATTTT. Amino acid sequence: CASRYTDTQYF.

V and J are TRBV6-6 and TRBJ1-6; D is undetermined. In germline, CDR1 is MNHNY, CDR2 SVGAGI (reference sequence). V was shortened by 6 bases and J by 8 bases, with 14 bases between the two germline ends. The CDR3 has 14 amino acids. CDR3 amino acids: CASRQINRDSPLHF. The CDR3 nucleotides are TGTGCCAGCAGGCAAATAAACCGAGATTCACCCCTCCACTTT.

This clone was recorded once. The CDR3, as DNA: TGTGCCAGCAGTCAACAGGGTCATTCACCCCTCCACTTT. It yields the protein CASSQQGHSPLHF. This chain uses TRBV12-3 or TRBV12-4 with TRBJ1-6, with D possibly matching TRBD1 (6 bases). V was cut by 5 bases and J by 8 bases, with 10 bases left in between. CDR3 length: 13 residues.

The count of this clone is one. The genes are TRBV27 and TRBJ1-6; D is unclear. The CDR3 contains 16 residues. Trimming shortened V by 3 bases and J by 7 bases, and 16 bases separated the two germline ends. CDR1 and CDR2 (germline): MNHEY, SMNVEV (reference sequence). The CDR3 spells CASSFISGVRNSPLHF. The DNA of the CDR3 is TGTGCCAGCAGTTTTATCTCGGGTGTAAGAAATTCACCCCTCCACTTT.

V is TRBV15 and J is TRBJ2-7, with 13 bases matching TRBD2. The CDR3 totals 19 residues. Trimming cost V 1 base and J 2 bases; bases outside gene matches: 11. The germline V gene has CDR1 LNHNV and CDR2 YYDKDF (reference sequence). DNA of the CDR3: TGTGCCACCAGCAGAGGGCTGAGGACTAGCGGGAGAGGACCCTACGAGCAGTACTTC. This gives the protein CATSRGLRTSGRGPYEQYF.

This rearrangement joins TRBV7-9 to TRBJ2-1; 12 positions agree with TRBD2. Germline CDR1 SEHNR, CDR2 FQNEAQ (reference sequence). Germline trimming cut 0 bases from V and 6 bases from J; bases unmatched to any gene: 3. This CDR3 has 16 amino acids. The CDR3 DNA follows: TGTGCCAGCAGCTTAGCCACTAGCGGGAGGATCAATGAGCAGTTCTTC. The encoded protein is CASSLATSGRINEQFF.

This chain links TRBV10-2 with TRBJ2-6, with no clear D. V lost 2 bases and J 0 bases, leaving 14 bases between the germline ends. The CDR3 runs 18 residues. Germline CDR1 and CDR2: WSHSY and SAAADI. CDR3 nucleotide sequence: TGCGCCAGCAGTGAGGCTAACGTAATATCCTCTGGGGCCAACGTCCTGACTTTC. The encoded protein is CASSEANVISSGANVLTF.

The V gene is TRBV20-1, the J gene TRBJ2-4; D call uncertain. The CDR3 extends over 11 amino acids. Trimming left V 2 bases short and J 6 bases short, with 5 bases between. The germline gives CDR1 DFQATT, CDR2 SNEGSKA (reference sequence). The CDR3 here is CSARQANIQYF. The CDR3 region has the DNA TGCAGTGCTAGACAGGCAAACATTCAGTACTTC.

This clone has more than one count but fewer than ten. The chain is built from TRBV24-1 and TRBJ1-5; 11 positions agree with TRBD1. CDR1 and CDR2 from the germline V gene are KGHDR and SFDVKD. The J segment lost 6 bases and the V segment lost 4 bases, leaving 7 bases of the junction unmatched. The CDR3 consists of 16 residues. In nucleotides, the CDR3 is TGTGCCACCAGTGAGTCCGGGACAGGGGGAGGTCAGCCCCAGCATTTT. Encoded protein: CATSESGTGGGQPQHF.

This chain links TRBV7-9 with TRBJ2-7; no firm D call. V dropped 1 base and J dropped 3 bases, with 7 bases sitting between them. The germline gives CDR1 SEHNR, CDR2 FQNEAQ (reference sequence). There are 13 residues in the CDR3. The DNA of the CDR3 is TGTGCCAGCAGCTTAGGGCCTAGCTACGAGCAGTACTTC. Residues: CASSLGPSYEQYF.